One and the same sample provided the 12 T cell receptor beta chains below, sequenced in a study of blood T cell repertoires in COVID-19. Libraries were prepared by immunoSEQ multiplex PCR; TCRdb keeps only in-frame clonotypes and omits some of them. The sample records tens of thousands of clones, about 82% being singletons. The specimen was peripheral blood. The source is an elderly man with active COVID-19.

Relative to its sample, this clone is medium-sized. The chain joins TRBV7-3 to TRBJ2-7; D is possibly TRBD1 (6 bases). The germline CDR1 and CDR2 sequences are SGHTA and FQGTGA. V lost 4 bases and J lost 4, with 14 bases in between. The CDR3 spans 14 residues. The CDR3 DNA reads as TGTGCCAGCAGCTCAAACGACAGGCAATACGAGCAGTACTTC. Its translation is CASSSNDRQYEQYF.

The J gene is TRBJ2-1, the V gene TRBV5-3; the match to TRBD2 covers 8 bases. TRBV5-3 is sorted into the ORF group, with uncertain function. CDR3 size: 17 residues. V was pared by 1 base and J by 4 bases, with 10 bases of the junction left unmatched. This CDR3 reads CARSLCPGGGNYNEQFF. In nucleotides, the CDR3 is TGTGCCAGAAGCTTGTGCCCCGGGGGGGGAAATTACAATGAGCAGTTCTTC.

This clone has just one count. The chain recombines TRBV5-6 with TRBJ1-1, with 10 bases that match TRBD1. Germline CDR1 reads SGHDT; CDR2 reads YYEEEE. The V segment lost 4 bases and the J segment 6 bases; nucleotides outside the gene matches: 6. The CDR3 sequence is 14 residues long. The CDR3 DNA follows: TGTGCCAGCAGCGTGACAGGGGGCGCCGCTGAAGCTTTCTTT. Translation gives CASSVTGGAAEAFF. Supplemented by reference TRBV5-6 and TRBJ1-1, the full variable domain reads DAGVTQSPTHLIKTRGQQVTLRCSPKSGHDTVSWYQQALGQGPQFIFQYYEEEERQRGNFPDRFSGHQFPNYSSELNVNALLLGDSALYLCASSVTGGAAEAFFGQGTRLTVV.

This sequence joins TRBV2 and TRBJ2-5; D is possibly TRBD2 (6 bases). The CDR3 contains 15 residues. Deletions cut 8 bases from V and 5 bases from J, with 21 bases between. The germline CDR1 and CDR2 sequences are SNHLY and FYNNEI. CDR3 bases: TGTGCCAGCGGTCAGTTGCGGGGCACCGGGGAGACCCAGTACTTC. Translated: CASGQLRGTGETQYF.

The chain recombines TRBV2 with TRBJ2-5; a possible D gene is TRBD2 (5 bases). CDR1 is SNHLY and CDR2 is FYNNEI in the germline V gene. V dropped 4 bases and J dropped 2 bases, with 11 bases sitting between them. The CDR3 totals 14 residues. The CDR3 loop is CASSVGREQETQYF. In nucleotides, the CDR3 is TGTGCCAGCAGTGTGGGTAGGGAGCAAGAGACCCAGTACTTC. Drawing the rest from reference TRBV2 and TRBJ2-5, the complete variable domain is EPEVTQTPSHQVTQMGQEVILRCVPISNHLYFYWYRQILGQKVEFLVSFYNNEISEKSEIFDDQFSVERPDGSNFTLKIRSTKLEDSAMYFCASSVGREQETQYFGPGTRLLVL.

For the CDR3, the DNA is TGTGCCAGCAGTTACCTAGCGGGGGGGGTCACAGATACGCAGTATTTT. It encodes CASSYLAGGVTDTQYF. The V and J genes are TRBV6-6 and TRBJ2-3, with 12 bases identical to TRBD2. Germline loops: CDR1 MNHNY, CDR2 SVGAGI (reference sequence). This CDR3 has 16 residues. J gave up 2 bases and V 2 bases, and 2 bases lay outside the gene matches.

The V and J genes are TRBV5-6 and TRBJ2-5; weak D call: TRBD1 (7 bases). The CDR3 is 17 amino acids. Germline V lookup: CDR1 SGHDT, CDR2 YYEEEE. V was trimmed by 0 bases and J by 5 bases, leaving 20 bases between them. This CDR3 is CASSLGLRGSGGETQYF. DNA for the CDR3: TGTGCCAGCAGCTTGGGCCTCCGGGGGTCAGGGGGTGAGACCCAGTACTTC. The full variable domain, its missing parts supplied by reference TRBV5-6 and TRBJ2-5, is DAGVTQSPTHLIKTRGQQVTLRCSPKSGHDTVSWYQQALGQGPQFIFQYYEEEERQRGNFPDRFSGHQFPNYSSELNVNALLLGDSALYLCASSLGLRGSGGETQYFGPGTRLLVL.

The rearrangement uses TRBV10-3 and TRBJ2-1; TRBD2 matches 7 bases. CDR1 and CDR2 from the germline V gene are ENHRY and SYGVKD. The V segment lost 11 bases and the J segment 6 bases; nucleotides outside the gene matches: 7. This CDR3 is 12 amino acids long. The CDR3 spells CAAATGGNEQFF. In DNA, the CDR3 is TGTGCCGCCGCGACGGGGGGCAATGAGCAGTTCTTC.

The chain links TRBV5-8 to TRBJ2-1; perhaps TRBD1 as D (6 bases). Trimming took off 2 bases at V and 1 base at J, with 10 bases between the two ends. This CDR3 spans 15 amino acids. The V gene's germline CDR1 is SGHTS and CDR2 YDEGEE. Here the CDR3 reads CASSLPGVSYNEQFF. The CDR3 nucleotides are TGTGCCAGCAGCTTACCAGGGGTTTCCTACAATGAGCAGTTCTTC. The full variable domain, rest sourced from reference TRBV5-8 and TRBJ2-1, is EAGVTQSPTHLIKTRGQQATLRCSPISGHTSVYWYQQALGLGLQFLLWYDEGEERNRGNFPPRFSGRQFPNYSSELNVNALELEDSALYLCASSLPGVSYNEQFFGPGTRLTVL.

J is TRBJ2-7 and V is TRBV3-1 (or the pseudogene TRBV3-2), with D unclear. Germline CDR1 reads LGHDT; CDR2 reads YNNKEL (reference sequence). Trimming shortened V by 1 base and J by 3 bases, and 7 bases separated the two germline ends. CDR3 length: 13 amino acids. The CDR3 DNA is TGTGCCAGCAGCCAAGTATCGGGCTACGAGCAGTACTTC. Protein sequence: CASSQVSGYEQYF.

The genes are TRBV13 and TRBJ2-3; tentatively, D is TRBD1 (6 bases). CDR1 PRHDT and CDR2 FYEKMQ come from the germline V gene (reference sequence). Trimming removed 5 bases at V and 1 base at J, with 16 bases between. This CDR3 comprises 16 residues. DNA for the CDR3: TGTGCCAGCAGCGCCAGGGGCAGGTCCGGCACAGATACGCAGTATTTT. Protein product: CASSARGRSGTDTQYF.

This clone appeared once. The V and J genes are TRBV2 and TRBJ1-5, with no clear D. Germline loops: CDR1 SNHLY, CDR2 FYNNEI. The V and J ends lost 5 bases and 1 base respectively, with 9 bases between them. This CDR3 has 14 amino acids. The CDR3, as DNA: TGTGCCAGCAGTCAACAAGTAAGCAATCAGCCCCAGCATTTT. Its translation: CASSQQVSNQPQHF.